Each of the 30 T cell receptor beta chains below was sequenced from the same sample in a study of spatial heterogeneity in lung cancer. TCRdb reanalysed the 5' RACE reads using MiXCR and keeps one entry per CDR3 protein. The sample yields roughly 120,000 distinct CDR3 sequences, 10% to 14% seen once. Time point denoted: blood at routine non-recurrence follow-up after resection. This material consisted of PBMCs, taken at follow-up. The receptors were gathered from a female donor with early-stage non-small cell lung cancer.

V gene TRBV11-2 combines with J gene TRBJ2-5; the match to TRBD2 covers 14 bases. CDR3 length equals 17 residues. Germline-derived CDR1 and CDR2 are SGHAT and FQNNGV. V lost 5 bases and J lost 5; bases outside the gene matches: 10. The CDR3 region is CASSQEGLAGVWETQYF. The DNA of the CDR3 is TGTGCCAGCAGCCAGGAGGGACTAGCGGGAGTATGGGAGACCCAGTACTTC.

In this sample, this clonotype turned up a few times. The V gene is TRBV5-4, the J gene TRBJ1-1; possibly TRBD1 for D (6 bases). CDR1 is SGHNT and CDR2 is YYREEE in the germline V gene (reference sequence). The CDR3 is 14 residues long. With 3 bases removed from V and 1 base from J, the gap between germline ends came to 10 bases. CDR3 nucleotide sequence: TGTGCCAGCAGCTCCGTACAGGGGAACACTGAAGCTTTCTTT. Its translation is CASSSVQGNTEAFF.

This clonotype was seen many times. The chain recombines TRBV27 with TRBJ1-1, with TRBD1 matching over 9 bases. V trimming: 8 bases; J trimming: 6 bases; junction bases outside the gene matches: 10. CDR3 size: 14 residues. Germline V CDR1 and CDR2: MNHEY, SMNVEV (reference sequence). The CDR3 DNA reads TGTGCCAGCGGATCCGGGACAGGGCCCGCTGAAGCTTTCTTT. Translating gives CASGSGTGPAEAFF.

This clonotype was found many times. J is TRBJ2-3 and V is TRBV29-1; the D is unclear. CDR1 SQVTM and CDR2 ANQGSEA come from the germline V gene. V dropped 1 base and J dropped 8 bases, with 10 bases sitting between them. The CDR3 runs to 12 residues. In DNA, the CDR3 is TGCAGCGTTGAAGGGTCGGGTGGTACGCAGTATTTT. Protein: CSVEGSGGTQYF.

This clonotype was picked up many times. The chain uses TRBV10-3 and TRBJ1-1; a weak D match, TRBD1 (5 bases). From germline, CDR1 is ENHRY and CDR2 SYGVKD. The CDR3 runs 12 residues. Trimming took off 6 bases at V and 7 bases at J, with 12 bases between the two ends. This CDR3 reads CAISRDRNEAFF. The CDR3 coding sequence is TGTGCCATCAGCCGGGACCGAAATGAAGCTTTCTTT.

In its sample, this clonotype was seen many times. The chain couples TRBV5-1 to TRBJ2-1, with D possibly TRBD1 on 6 matching bases. The germline V gene has CDR1 SGHRS and CDR2 YFSETQ. Trimming removed 7 bases at V and 10 bases at J, with 15 bases between. The CDR3 runs 12 residues. In DNA, the CDR3 is TGCGCCAGCGGATTGACAGGTCAGGAGCAGTTCTTC. It codes for CASGLTGQEQFF. The full variable domain, with the rest looked up from reference TRBV5-1 and TRBJ2-1, is KAGVTQTPRYLIKTRGQQVTLSCSPISGHRSVSWYQQTPGQGLQFLFEYFSETQRNKGNFPGRFSGRQFSNSRSEMNVSTLELGDSALYLCASGLTGQEQFFGPGTRLTVL.

CDR3 nucleotide sequence: TGCGCCAGCAGACTGGACAGTGGAAATCAGTACTTC. This codes for CASRLDSGNQYF. V is TRBV5-1 and J is TRBJ2-4, with D perhaps TRBD1 (6 bases). This CDR3 comprises 12 residues. The V and J ends lost 5 bases and 12 bases respectively, with 15 bases between them. Germline values: CDR1 SGHRS, CDR2 YFSETQ.

The chain combines TRBV7-9 with TRBJ2-2; 8 nucleotides match TRBD2. CDR1 and CDR2 (germline): SEHNR, FQNEAQ (reference sequence). The V segment lost 4 bases and the J segment 5 bases; nucleotides outside the gene matches: 6. The CDR3 consists of 15 residues. CDR3 sequence (DNA): TGTGCCAGCAGCTCAAAGCGGGAGCTTACCGGGGAGCTGTTTTTT. Translation gives CASSSKRELTGELFF.

This clonotype was observed at least ten times. V and J are TRBV28 and TRBJ2-1; D gene ambiguous. This CDR3 contains 13 residues. Germline V gives CDR1 MDHEN, CDR2 SYDVKM. The V end lost 1 base, the J end lost 7 bases, and 8 bases lay between the germline ends. The CDR3 DNA reads as TGTGCCAGCAGTTTATTGGGCCCTAATGAGCAGTTCTTC. Its translation: CASSLLGPNEQFF.

This clonotype was observed a handful of times. V gene TRBV18 combines with J gene TRBJ1-1; D uncertain. Germline values: CDR1 KGHSH, CDR2 LQKENI. The CDR3 runs to 15 residues. Trimming shortened V by 3 bases and J by 5 bases, and 16 bases separated the two germline ends. The CDR3 reads CASSPTPTAGTEAFF. DNA of the CDR3: TGTGCCAGCTCACCGACCCCAACAGCGGGGACTGAAGCTTTCTTT.

In regard to this clonotype: This may be a read error: a much more frequent sequence differs by one nucleotide. V is TRBV11-2 and J is TRBJ1-1; D is undetermined. This CDR3 has 16 amino acids. The germline CDR1 and CDR2 sequences are SGHAT and FQNNGV. V lost 3 bases and J 0 bases, leaving 14 bases between the germline ends. The CDR3 reads CASSFQINRMNTEAFF. The CDR3 DNA follows: TGTGCCAGCAGCTTCCAAATTAATCGGATGAACACTGAAGCTTTCTTT.

This sequence joins TRBV5-1 and TRBJ1-5, with D unresolved. Trimming pared 1 base from V and 3 bases from J, leaving 17 bases between. CDR1 is SGHRS and CDR2 is YFSETQ in the germline V gene. This CDR3 region has 17 residues. The CDR3 nucleotides read TGCGCCAGCAGCTTGTTACAGCAAGGGTACTCCAATCAGCCCCAGCATTTT. Protein sequence: CASSLLQQGYSNQPQHF.

At least ten counts were recorded for this clonotype. The chain is built from TRBV29-1 and TRBJ1-1; 8 bases are a match to TRBD1. CDR1 and CDR2 from the germline V gene are SQVTM and ANQGSEA. The CDR3 is 13 residues long. Trimming at V came to 4 bases and at J to 6 bases, leaving 7 bases not matched to a gene. The CDR3 DNA reads as TGCAGCGTTGGGACAGGGACTGGATCTGAAGCTTTCTTT. Translation: CSVGTGTGSEAFF.

This clonotype showed up many times. V is TRBV28 and J is TRBJ1-5, with no clear D. Trimming left V 2 bases short and J 6 bases short, with 5 bases between. The CDR3 loop spans 12 amino acids. The germline V gene has CDR1 MDHEN and CDR2 SYDVKM. The CDR3: CASSLGSQPQHF. CDR3 coding DNA: TGTGCCAGCAGTTTAGGTAGTCAGCCCCAGCATTTT.

V usage is TRBV27 and J usage is TRBJ2-3; TRBD1 agrees at 7 bases. Germline V gives CDR1 MNHEY, CDR2 SMNVEV (reference sequence). J was trimmed by 5 bases and V by 3 bases; bases with no gene match: 8. CDR3 length equals 15 residues. This CDR3 reads CASSFRQGIGDTQYF. The CDR3 bases are TGTGCCAGCAGTTTCCGACAGGGAATTGGAGATACGCAGTATTTT.

For this clonotype: One junction end does not reproduce the germline sequence, and a read error may be involved. V and J are TRBV7-2 and TRBJ2-3; TRBD1 might be the D (5 bases). CDR3 size: 16 residues. CDR1 and CDR2 (germline): SGHTA, FQGNSA. This chain's CDR3 is CASSLGARAGTDTLYF. The CDR3 nucleotides are TGTGCCAGCAGCTTAGGGGCCAGGGCTGGCACAGATACGCTGTATTTT.

Ten or more counts support this clonotype. V usage is TRBV4-2 and J usage is TRBJ1-1; D is unresolved. From germline, CDR1 is LGHNA and CDR2 YNFKEQ. The CDR3 is 15 amino acids. Trimming removed 0 bases from V and 4 bases from J, with 12 bases in between. The CDR3 reads CASSQDASTSTEAFF. In nucleotides, the CDR3 is TGTGCCAGCAGCCAAGATGCGAGTACGAGCACTGAAGCTTTCTTT.

In this sample, this clonotype turned up a few times. This CDR3 is CASSPGEWGTDTQYF. The CDR3 bases are TGTGCCAGCAGTCCCGGGGAGTGGGGTACCGATACGCAGTATTTT. V and J are TRBV6-1 and TRBJ2-3; tentative D call: TRBD2 (5 bases). This CDR3 has 15 amino acids. Trimming stripped 5 bases from V and 6 bases from J, with 18 bases between. Per germline, CDR1 MNHNS and CDR2 SASEGT.

V gene TRBV19 combines with J gene TRBJ2-5; weak D call: TRBD1 (6 bases). The germline V gene has CDR1 LNHDA and CDR2 SQIVND (reference sequence). The CDR3 has 15 amino acids. The V end lost 6 bases, the J end lost 1 base, and 15 bases lay between the germline ends. The CDR3 region has the DNA TGTGCCAGTAGCAATACACAGGGACCCCAAGAGACCCAGTACTTC. Protein product: CASSNTQGPQETQYF.

The gene calls are TRBV6-2 or TRBV6-3 and TRBJ1-2; 7 bases map to TRBD1. Per germline, CDR1 MNHEY and CDR2 SVGEGT. CDR3 length equals 12 residues. V dropped 7 bases and J dropped 2; count of bases not matched to a gene: 1. As DNA, the CDR3 is TGTGCCAGCACGGGACAGAACTATGGCTACACCTTC. Translation: CASTGQNYGYTF.

This clonotype was detected only a few times. V gene TRBV5-1 combines with J gene TRBJ2-1; 7 positions agree with TRBD2. The CDR3 runs 14 residues. Germline V gene data show CDR1 as SGHRS and CDR2 as YFSETQ. J was trimmed by 4 bases and V by 0 bases; bases with no gene match: 1. The CDR3 bases are TGCGCCAGCAGCTTGGGACTAGCATACAATGAGCAGTTCTTC. Translating it yields CASSLGLAYNEQFF.

This clonotype was counted many times. This sequence joins TRBV14 and TRBJ1-1; D ambiguous. Germline CDR1 SGHDN, CDR2 FVKESK. The CDR3 has 17 residues. V was cut by 2 bases and J by 1 base, with 17 bases left in between. DNA for the CDR3: TGTGCCAGCAGCCAACTAAAGGGTCCAGGCTGGAACACTGAAGCTTTCTTT. Its protein product is CASSQLKGPGWNTEAFF.

This clonotype was recorded a few times. V and J are TRBV4-2 and TRBJ1-6; possibly TRBD1 for D (5 bases). Trimming cost V 4 bases and J 8 bases, with 18 bases left between them. Germline V gives CDR1 LGHNA, CDR2 YNFKEQ. CDR3 length: 16 residues. DNA of the CDR3: TGTGCCAGCAGCCCTACGGACTCCGGGGGATATTCACCCCTCCACTTT. It is translated as CASSPTDSGGYSPLHF.

Many counts were recorded for this clonotype. The rearrangement joins TRBV5-1 to TRBJ2-2; possibly TRBD1 for D (5 bases). Deletions cut 0 bases from V and 3 bases from J, with 9 bases between. The CDR3 totals 15 residues. Germline values: CDR1 SGHRS, CDR2 YFSETQ. The CDR3 reads CASSLGQQDTGELFF. CDR3 sequence (DNA): TGCGCCAGCAGCTTGGGACAGCAAGACACCGGGGAGCTGTTTTTT.

V and J are TRBV19 and TRBJ2-5; no firm D call. The CDR3 spans 13 residues. V dropped 10 bases and J dropped 0 bases, with 12 bases sitting between them. The germline V gene has CDR1 LNHDA and CDR2 SQIVND (reference sequence). As DNA, the CDR3 is TGTGCCACCGCCTCGGCAGACCAAGAGACCCAGTACTTC. This codes for CATASADQETQYF.

Many counts were recorded for this clonotype. The chain links TRBV5-1 to TRBJ1-1; TRBD1 is a possible D gene (6 bases). The germline V and J ends were trimmed by 5 bases and 7 bases, with 18 bases remaining between them. The CDR3 has 14 amino acids. Germline lookup yields CDR1 SGHRS and CDR2 YFSETQ. The CDR3 DNA reads TGCGCCAGCAGTCCATTGGGACACCGGATTGAAGCTTTCTTT. Its translation is CASSPLGHRIEAFF.

This clonotype was found a few times. This chain links TRBV13 with TRBJ2-5; D uncertain. V was pared by 2 bases and J by 1 base, with 5 bases between. Germline CDR1 and CDR2: PRHDT and FYEKMQ (reference sequence). The CDR3 covers 13 residues. The CDR3 is CASSLLAQETQYF. The CDR3, as DNA: TGTGCCAGCAGCTTATTAGCCCAAGAGACCCAGTACTTC.

The sample holds a few counts of this clonotype. The rearrangement joins TRBV19 to TRBJ2-1; D ambiguous. V lost 3 bases, J lost 2 bases, and 11 bases lay in between. The CDR3 extends over 15 amino acids. The germline gives CDR1 LNHDA, CDR2 SQIVND (reference sequence). This CDR3 is CASSMWDVAYNEQFF. The CDR3 DNA follows: TGTGCCAGTAGTATGTGGGATGTGGCCTACAATGAGCAGTTCTTC.

The chain employs TRBV7-9 and TRBJ2-3; tentatively, D is TRBD2 (6 bases). V dropped 4 bases and J dropped 5 bases, with 7 bases sitting between them. Germline V lookup: CDR1 SEHNR, CDR2 FQNEAQ (reference sequence). CDR3 length: 12 amino acids. CDR3 coding DNA: TGTGCCAGCAGCTCGGGACTAGATACGCAGTATTTT. Protein: CASSSGLDTQYF.

The chain recombines TRBV27 with TRBJ2-2, with 7 bases lining up with TRBD1. This CDR3 spans 16 amino acids. Looked up from germline, CDR1 is MNHEY and CDR2 is SMNVEV (reference sequence). V shed 4 bases, J shed 2 bases, and the junction held 7 bases outside the gene matches. CDR3 DNA sequence: TGTGCCAGCAGTTGGGCTGACAGGGTAAACACCGGGGAGCTGTTTTTT. This translates into CASSWADRVNTGELFF.